These 5 T cell receptor beta chains were all obtained from the same sample, sequenced in a study of T cell repertoires in cytomegalovirus infection. A single record per CDR3 protein comes from TCRdb applying MiXCR to the reads. The data hold 200,000 to 300,000 distinct CDR3 sequences, with about 12% observed a single time. Sequences were obtained from PBMCs. The receptors come from a human donor in good health (CMV status not recorded). Some clones in this sample may be carry-over from other donors' samples.

This clonotype was seen at least ten times. CDR3: CASNQQGPSYEQYF. CDR3 DNA sequence: TGTGCCAGCAACCAACAGGGGCCCTCCTACGAGCAGTACTTC. The chain couples TRBV28 to TRBJ2-7; TRBD1 aligns across 7 bases. The V and J ends lost 7 bases and 0 bases, in that order; junction bases with no gene match: 6. Germline V gives CDR1 MDHEN, CDR2 SYDVKM. There are 14 residues in the CDR3.

The chain joins TRBV14 to TRBJ2-2; TRBD2 might be the D (5 bases). The CDR3 length is 16 residues. Trimming left V 2 bases short and J 1 base short, with 11 bases between. Looked up from germline, CDR1 is SGHDN and CDR2 is FVKESK. The CDR3: CASSQTRARNTGELFF. CDR3 coding DNA: TGTGCCAGCAGCCAAACTAGGGCTAGGAACACCGGGGAGCTGTTTTTT.

This clonotype has at least ten counts. The chain couples TRBV10-3 to TRBJ2-5; possible D gene TRBD2, 5 bases. Looked up from germline, CDR1 is ENHRY and CDR2 is SYGVKD. V was clipped by 6 bases and J by 5 bases, with 13 bases between them. The CDR3 consists of 13 residues. CDR3 in amino acids: CAIRAGPGETQYF. In DNA, the CDR3 is TGTGCCATCAGGGCGGGCCCGGGGGAGACCCAGTACTTC.

This clonotype was counted between two and nine times. The V gene is TRBV5-1, the J gene TRBJ2-7, with D perhaps given as TRBD1 or TRBD2 (5 bases each). The CDR3 spans 14 residues. V lost 4 bases to trimming and J lost 5 bases, with 16 bases between them. Germline CDR1 reads SGHRS; CDR2 reads YFSETQ. The CDR3 here is CASSRRDPVDEQYF. CDR3 DNA: TGCGCCAGCAGCCGCCGGGACCCGGTCGACGAGCAGTACTTC.

This clonotype has ten or more counts. V and J are TRBV28 and TRBJ2-7; unclear D gene. The germline V gene encodes CDR1 MDHEN and CDR2 SYDVKM. The CDR3 has 14 amino acids. V was trimmed by 4 bases and J by 7 bases, leaving 17 bases between them. This chain's CDR3 is CASSSSPGLYEQYF. The CDR3 DNA follows: TGTGCCAGCAGTTCCTCACCCGGGCTTTATGAGCAGTACTTC.